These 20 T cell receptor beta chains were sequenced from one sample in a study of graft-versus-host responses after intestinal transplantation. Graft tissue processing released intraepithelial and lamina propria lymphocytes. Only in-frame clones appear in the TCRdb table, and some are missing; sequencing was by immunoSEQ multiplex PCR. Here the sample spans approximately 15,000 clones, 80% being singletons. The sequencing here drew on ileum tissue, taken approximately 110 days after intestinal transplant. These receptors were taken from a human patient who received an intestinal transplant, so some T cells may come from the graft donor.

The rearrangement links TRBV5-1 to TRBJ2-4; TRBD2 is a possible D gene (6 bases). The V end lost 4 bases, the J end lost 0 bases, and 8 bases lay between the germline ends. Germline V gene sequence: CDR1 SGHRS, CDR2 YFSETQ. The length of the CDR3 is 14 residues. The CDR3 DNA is TGCGCCAGCAGCGTGGGACTAGCCAAAAACATTCAGTACTTC. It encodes CASSVGLAKNIQYF.

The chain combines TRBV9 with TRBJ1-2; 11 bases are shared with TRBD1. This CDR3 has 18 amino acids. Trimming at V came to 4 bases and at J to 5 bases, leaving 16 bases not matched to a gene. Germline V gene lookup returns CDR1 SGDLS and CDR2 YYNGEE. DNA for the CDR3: TGTGCCAGCAGCCTCGATGGACAGGGGGCGCGGGTTTGGTATGGCTACACCTTC. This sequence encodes CASSLDGQGARVWYGYTF.

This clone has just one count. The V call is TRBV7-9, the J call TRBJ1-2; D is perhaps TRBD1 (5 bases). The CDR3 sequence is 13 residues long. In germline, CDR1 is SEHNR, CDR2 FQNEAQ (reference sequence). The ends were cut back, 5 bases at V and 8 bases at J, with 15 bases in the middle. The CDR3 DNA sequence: TGTGCCAGCAGCGCGTGGGGGACGCGGGGCTACACCTTC. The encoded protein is CASSAWGTRGYTF.

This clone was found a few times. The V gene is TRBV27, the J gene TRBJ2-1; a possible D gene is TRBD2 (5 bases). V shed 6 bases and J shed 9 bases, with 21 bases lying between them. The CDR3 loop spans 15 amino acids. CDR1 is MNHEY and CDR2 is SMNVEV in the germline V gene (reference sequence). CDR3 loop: CASSLLGGPGSEQFF. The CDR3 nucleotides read TGTGCCAGCAGCCTACTAGGAGGACCTGGGAGTGAGCAGTTCTTC.

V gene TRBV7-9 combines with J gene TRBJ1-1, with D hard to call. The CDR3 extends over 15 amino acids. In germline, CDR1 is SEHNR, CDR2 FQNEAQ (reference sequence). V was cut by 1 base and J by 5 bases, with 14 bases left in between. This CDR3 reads CASSLGTGIWTEAFF. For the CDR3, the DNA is TGTGCCAGCAGCTTAGGTACGGGGATTTGGACTGAAGCTTTCTTT.

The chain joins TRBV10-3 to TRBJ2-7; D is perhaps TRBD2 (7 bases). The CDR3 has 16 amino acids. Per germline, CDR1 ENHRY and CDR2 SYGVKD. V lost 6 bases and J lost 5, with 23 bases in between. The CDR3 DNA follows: TGTGCCATCAGACTTGATGGGGGCGGGAGTATGGACGAGCAGTACTTC. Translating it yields CAIRLDGGGSMDEQYF.

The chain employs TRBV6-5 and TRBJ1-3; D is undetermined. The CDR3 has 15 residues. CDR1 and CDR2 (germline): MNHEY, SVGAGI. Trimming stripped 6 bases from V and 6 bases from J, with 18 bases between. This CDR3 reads CASSLSRTAVNTIYF. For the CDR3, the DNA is TGTGCCAGCAGCCTTTCGAGGACCGCGGTAAACACCATATATTTT.

The CDR3 nucleotides read TGTGCCAGCAAACAACCGGGGACAGGGGGCAACGAGCAGTACTTC. It yields the protein CASKQPGTGGNEQYF. The V call is TRBV6-6, the J call TRBJ2-7; TRBD1 agrees at 12 bases. V shed 7 bases and J 5 bases; nucleotides not matched to a gene: 9. From germline, CDR1 is MNHNY and CDR2 SVGAGI (reference sequence). The CDR3 has 15 residues.

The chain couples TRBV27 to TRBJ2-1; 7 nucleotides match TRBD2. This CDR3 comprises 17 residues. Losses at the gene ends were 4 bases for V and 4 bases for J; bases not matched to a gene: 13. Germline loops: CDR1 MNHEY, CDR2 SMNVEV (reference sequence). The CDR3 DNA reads TGTGCCAGCAGTTCGTTTTGGGGGGGATGGCCTTACAATGAGCAGTTCTTC. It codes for CASSSFWGGWPYNEQFF.

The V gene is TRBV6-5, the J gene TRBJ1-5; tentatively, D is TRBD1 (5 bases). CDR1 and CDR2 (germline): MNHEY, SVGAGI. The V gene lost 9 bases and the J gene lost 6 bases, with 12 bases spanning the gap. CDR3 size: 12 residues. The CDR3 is CASACRGQPQHF. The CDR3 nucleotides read TGTGCCAGTGCTTGTAGGGGTCAGCCCCAGCATTTT.

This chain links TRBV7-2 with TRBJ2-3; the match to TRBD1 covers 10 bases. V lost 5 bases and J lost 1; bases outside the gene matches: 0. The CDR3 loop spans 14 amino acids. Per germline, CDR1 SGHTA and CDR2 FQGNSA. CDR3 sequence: CASSGTGGTDTQYF. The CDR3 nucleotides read TGTGCCAGCAGCGGGACAGGGGGCACAGATACGCAGTATTTT.

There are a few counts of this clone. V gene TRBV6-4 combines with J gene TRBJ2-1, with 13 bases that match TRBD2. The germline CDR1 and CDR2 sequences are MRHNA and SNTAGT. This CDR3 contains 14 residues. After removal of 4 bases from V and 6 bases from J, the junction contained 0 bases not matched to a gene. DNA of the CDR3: TGTGCCAGCAGTGGGACTAGCGGGAGCAATGAGCAGTTCTTC. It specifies CASSGTSGSNEQFF.

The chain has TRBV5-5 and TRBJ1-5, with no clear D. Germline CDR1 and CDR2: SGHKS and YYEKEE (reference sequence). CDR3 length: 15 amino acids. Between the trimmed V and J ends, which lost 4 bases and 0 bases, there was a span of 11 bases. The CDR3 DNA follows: TGTGCCAGCAGCACCTCGGGGTATAGCAATCAGCCCCAGCATTTT. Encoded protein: CASSTSGYSNQPQHF.

CDR3 residues: CASSPLRGTDTQYF. CDR3 bases: TGTGCCAGCAGCCCACTAAGGGGTACAGATACGCAGTATTTT. This chain joins TRBV7-2 and TRBJ2-3, with D tentatively TRBD1 (5 bases). Germline lookup yields CDR1 SGHTA and CDR2 FQGNSA. Trimming left V 5 bases short and J 3 bases short, with 12 bases between. The CDR3 length is 14 residues.

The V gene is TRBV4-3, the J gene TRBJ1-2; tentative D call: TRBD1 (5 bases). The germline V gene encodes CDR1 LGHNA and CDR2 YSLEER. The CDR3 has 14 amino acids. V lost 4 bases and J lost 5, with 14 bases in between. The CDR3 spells CASSLHRRGYGYTF. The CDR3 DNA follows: TGCGCCAGCAGCCTTCACCGAAGGGGATATGGCTACACCTTC.

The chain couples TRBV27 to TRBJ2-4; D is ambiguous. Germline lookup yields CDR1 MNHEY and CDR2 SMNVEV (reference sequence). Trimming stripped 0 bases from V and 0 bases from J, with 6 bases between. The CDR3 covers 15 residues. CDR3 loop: CASSLSVIAKNIQYF. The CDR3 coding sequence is TGTGCCAGCAGTTTATCGGTGATAGCCAAAAACATTCAGTACTTC.

CDR3 in DNA: TGCAGCGTTGAAGTCGAGAGGTCTAAATCGGTATTCATGAACACTGAAGCTTTCTTT. It encodes CSVEVERSKSVFMNTEAFF. V is TRBV29-1 and J is TRBJ1-1; the D is unclear. The CDR3 is made up of 19 amino acids. V lost 1 base to trimming and J lost 0 bases, with 24 bases between them. From germline, CDR1 is SQVTM and CDR2 ANQGSEA.

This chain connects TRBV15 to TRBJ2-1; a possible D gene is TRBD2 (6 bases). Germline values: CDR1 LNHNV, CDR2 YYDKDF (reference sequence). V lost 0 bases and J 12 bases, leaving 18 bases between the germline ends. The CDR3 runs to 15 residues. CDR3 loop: CATSRDPAGSKGQFF. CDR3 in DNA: TGTGCCACCAGCAGAGATCCGGCGGGATCAAAGGGGCAGTTCTTC.

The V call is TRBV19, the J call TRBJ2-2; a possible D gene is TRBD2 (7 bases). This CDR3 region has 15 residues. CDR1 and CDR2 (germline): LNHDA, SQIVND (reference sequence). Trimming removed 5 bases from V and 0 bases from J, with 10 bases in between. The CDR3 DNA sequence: TGTGCCAGTAGTGTAGGGGGGGCGAACACCGGGGAGCTGTTTTTT. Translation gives CASSVGGANTGELFF.

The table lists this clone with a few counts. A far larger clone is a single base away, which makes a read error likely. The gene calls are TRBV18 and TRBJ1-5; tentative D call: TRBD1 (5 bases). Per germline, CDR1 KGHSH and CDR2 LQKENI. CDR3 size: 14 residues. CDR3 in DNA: TGTGCCTGCTCACCACGTCATTGGGGCCAGCCCCAGCATTTT. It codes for CACSPRHWGQPQHF.